Listed below are T cell receptor beta chains from one sample, sequenced in a study of CD8+CD57+ T cells in acquired aplastic anemia. MiXCR, run by TCRdb on the reads, gives a single entry per CDR3 protein. Of 150,000 to 200,000 distinct CDR3 sequences listed, 48% are singletons. The sequenced sample was sorted CD4+, CD8+, or CD8+CD57+ T cells (not recorded which) from PBMCs. The receptors derive from a human donor with aplastic anemia. CDR3s include the opening cysteine and the closing phenylalanine or tryptophan. The D gene is left open where the match is weak. Size tells how often a clone was seen (once, few, many) or the class of an expanded clone, and some rows leave it out.

size	V	D	J	DNA	CDR3
.	TRBV10-3	.	TRBJ1-3	TGTGCCATCACAAAACAGGGAGGAAACACCATATATTTT	CAITKQGGNTIYF
many	TRBV6-1	TRBD1	TRBJ2-7	TGTGCCAGCAACCCTCAAACAGGGGCCGTTGGCGAGCAGTACTTC	CASNPQTGAVGEQYF
many	TRBV12-3/TRBV12-4	.	TRBJ1-1	TGTGCCAGCAGTTCTCCTTTCGGGGGTAACACTGAAGCTTTCTTT	CASSSPFGGNTEAFF
.	TRBV5-4	.	TRBJ2-1	TGTGCCAGCAGCTTGGCGGACGCGGAGCAGTTCTTC	CASSLADAEQFF
many	TRBV7-2	.	TRBJ2-1	TGTGCCAGCAGCTCCGGGACTTCGGCTGAGCAGTTCTTC	CASSSGTSAEQFF
.	TRBV29-1	.	TRBJ2-7	TGCAGCGTTTTCGGTAGTCGGTACGAGCAGTACTTC	CSVFGSRYEQYF
many	TRBV5-1	.	TRBJ2-5	TGCGCCAGCAGCTTACCCAGGGGAGGGGAGGAGACCCAGTACTTC	CASSLPRGGEETQYF
.	TRBV6-2/TRBV6-3	.	TRBJ1-3	TGTGCCAGCAATTACGCCCCTTGGGGAACACAATCTGGAAACACCATATATTTT	CASNYAPWGTQSGNTIYF
.	TRBV11-2	.	TRBJ2-7	TGTGCCAGCAGCTTCCAACAGGGAAGCGAGCAGTACTTC	CASSFQQGSEQYF
.	TRBV19	TRBD1	TRBJ1-2	TGTGCCAGTAGACTACAGACAGGGCCTGGTGGCTACACCTTC	CASRLQTGPGGYTF
once	TRBV7-7	TRBD2	TRBJ2-1	TGTGCTAGCAGCTTCGCGGGAGGGAATGAGCAGTTCTTC	CASSFAGGNEQFF
many	TRBV7-3	.	TRBJ2-2	TGTGCCAGCAGTCGCGGGGAGCTGTTTTTT	CASSRGELFF
.	TRBV9	TRBD2	TRBJ2-3	TGTGCCAGCAGCGTAGCTAGCGGGCAGTGGCCAGATACGCAGTATTTT	CASSVASGQWPDTQYF
.	TRBV10-3	.	TRBJ1-3	TGTGCCATCTCGACGGCGAACGGAAACACCATATATTTT	CAISTANGNTIYF
.	TRBV5-1	.	TRBJ2-1	TGCGCCAGCAGCTCCCATCAGGTTTTGAGCTCCTACAATGAGCAGTTCTTC	CASSSHQVLSSYNEQFF
.	TRBV2	.	TRBJ2-7	TGTGCCAGCAGTGGGCAGGCCAACTACGAGCAGTACTTC	CASSGQANYEQYF
many	TRBV2	TRBD1	TRBJ1-5	TGTGCCAGCAGTGTCGGGGGACAGAGGTATCAGCCCCAGCATTTT	CASSVGGQRYQPQHF
.	TRBV11-1	TRBD2	TRBJ2-3	TGTGCCAGCAGCTTGGGACTAGCGGGAGTTACAGAGACGCAGTATTTT	CASSLGLAGVTETQYF
.	TRBV19	.	TRBJ1-1	TGTGCCAGTATTTCGTACGCTGAAGCTTTCTTT	CASISYAEAFF
.	TRBV20-1	.	TRBJ1-1	TGCAGTGCTAGAGGGACACTAAACGGGAACACTGAAGCTTTCTTT	CSARGTLNGNTEAFF
.	TRBV15	.	TRBJ1-2	TGTGCCACCAGCAGAGAAGGGAATCTGTATGGCTACACCTTC	CATSREGNLYGYTF
.	TRBV29-1	.	TRBJ1-6	TGCAGCGTTAGATATAGGGATAATTCACCCCTCCACTTT	CSVRYRDNSPLHF
.	TRBV7-9	.	TRBJ1-5	TGTGCCAGCAGCTTCTGGCGGAATCAGCCCCAGCATTTT	CASSFWRNQPQHF
.	TRBV12-3/TRBV12-4	TRBD1	TRBJ1-6	TGTGCCAGCAGTTCGAAACCTCAGGGGGCCCCCAGTGGGTATAATTCACCCCTCCACTTT	CASSSKPQGAPSGYNSPLHF
.	TRBV20-1	TRBD1	TRBJ2-7	TGCAGTGCAGTTGGGCCCGGGACAGGGTACGAGCAGTACTTC	CSAVGPGTGYEQYF
.	TRBV11-1	.	TRBJ2-2	TGTGCCAGCAGCTTAGCGAAAGGGATGGACACCGGGGAGCTGTTTTTT	CASSLAKGMDTGELFF
few	TRBV6-1	TRBD2	TRBJ2-4	TGTGCCAGCAGTGAGGAGGGAGGGGTCAAAAACATTCAGTACTTC	CASSEEGGVKNIQYF
many	TRBV5-1	.	TRBJ2-2	TGCGCCAGCGCACCGGGAAGCTCGAGCACCGGGGAGCTGTTTTTT	CASAPGSSSTGELFF
.	TRBV29-1	.	TRBJ2-7	TGCAGCGTTGAATACCGTACAGGACCCTCCTACGAGCAGTACTTC	CSVEYRTGPSYEQYF
.	TRBV9	.	TRBJ1-1	TGTGCCAGCAGCGTAACAGGGTTGAGGGACACTGAAGCTTTCTTT	CASSVTGLRDTEAFF
.	TRBV19	.	TRBJ2-7	TGTGCCAGTAGTATAGACCTACTGGGGGGCGAGCAGTACTTC	CASSIDLLGGEQYF
once	TRBV4-1	TRBD2	TRBJ2-7	TGCGCCAGCAGCGGCAGCGGGGCCTACGAGCAGTACTTC	CASSGSGAYEQYF
.	TRBV20-1	.	TRBJ1-1	TGCAGTGCTGGGGGTACTGAAGCTTTCTTT	CSAGGTEAFF
.	TRBV2	.	TRBJ1-1	TGTGCCAGCAGGGTCTACAGGGTGTCCATAAACACTGAAGCTTTCTTT	CASRVYRVSINTEAFF
.	TRBV19	TRBD2	TRBJ2-3	TGTGCCAGTAGTATTGCAAGCGGGGGGTATTTGGCAGATACGCAGTATTTT	CASSIASGGYLADTQYF
.	TRBV5-6	TRBD1	TRBJ1-5	TGTGCCAGCAGCTCGACAGGGTTCGGCAATCAGCCCCAGCATTTT	CASSSTGFGNQPQHF
.	TRBV15	.	TRBJ2-3	TGTGCCACCAGCAGGGGGGGGCTAGGTAGCACAGATACGCAGTATTTT	CATSRGGLGSTDTQYF
.	TRBV27	.	TRBJ1-2	TGTGCCAGCAGTCACTCGACGGGAGCTCGCTATGGCTACACCTTC	CASSHSTGARYGYTF
.	TRBV19	.	TRBJ1-3	TGTGCCAGTAGTATAATCTCCGGGGGCTCTAGAAACACCATATATTTT	CASSIISGGSRNTIYF
.	TRBV28	.	TRBJ1-5	TGTGCCAGCAGCCCCTTAGGACAGCCCCAGCATTTT	CASSPLGQPQHF
few	TRBV25-1	.	TRBJ1-1	TGTGCCAGCAGTGAAATGGACATAAAGAACACTGAAGCTTTCTTT	CASSEMDIKNTEAFF
.	TRBV7-2	TRBD1	TRBJ1-1	TGTGCCAGCAGCGGCACAGGGGACACTGAAGCTTTCTTT	CASSGTGDTEAFF
many	TRBV19	TRBD2	TRBJ2-7	TGTGCCAGTAGTGCAAGCGGGGGACTAGTCTATTACGAGCAGTACTTC	CASSASGGLVYYEQYF